The T cell receptor (beta chain) under discussion was sequenced for a study of control samples from healthy donors and cancer patients. Assay: immunoSEQ multiplex PCR; the TCRdb copy retains only in-frame clones and omits some. The data show fewer than 200,000 clones, roughly 95% seen once. Germline CDR1 and CDR2: GTSNPN and SVGIG (reference sequence). CDR3 length: 14 residues. V was pared by 1 base and J by 4 bases, with 8 bases between. This TCR was recovered from a woman aged 25 to 39 in good health. Source material: blood. This chain uses TRBV30 with TRBJ1-6; no reliable D call. The CDR3 sequence: CAWSETRYNSPLHF. Here the CDR3 DNA reads TGTGCCTGGAGTGAAACCCGATATAATTCACCCCTCCACTTT.